This passage covers 27 T cell receptor beta chains from one sample sequenced in a study of cytomegalovirus exposure and HLA in healthy donors. Assay used: immunoSEQ multiplex PCR; TCRdb lists only in-frame clones, some missing. The sample records fewer than 150,000 clones, just under 85% being singletons. Sequenced input: PBMCs. The receptors come from a young man in good health and CMV-seropositive.

The V and J genes are TRBV6-6 and TRBJ2-7, with D possibly TRBD2 on 6 matching bases. Germline V CDR1 and CDR2: MNHNY, SVGAGI (reference sequence). The CDR3 is made up of 13 amino acids. V shed 1 base and J shed 4 bases, with 8 bases lying between them. The CDR3 reads CASSYFREYEQYF. DNA for the CDR3: TGTGCCAGCAGTTACTTCCGGGAGTACGAGCAGTACTTC.

The chain uses TRBV6-6 and TRBJ1-2, with D possibly matching TRBD1 (6 bases). V lost 0 bases and J lost 6, with 8 bases in between. Germline V gives CDR1 MNHNY, CDR2 SVGAGI (reference sequence). This CDR3 is built from 13 residues. The CDR3 reads CASSYSTGNGYTF. The CDR3 nucleotides are TGTGCCAGCAGTTACTCCACAGGGAATGGCTACACCTTC.

This clone showed up just a few times. The chain joins TRBV7-9 to TRBJ2-1; TRBD2 is a possible D gene (7 bases). Germline V CDR1 and CDR2: SEHNR, FQNEAQ (reference sequence). V lost 8 bases to trimming and J lost 7 bases, with 15 bases between them. The CDR3 loop spans 13 amino acids. The CDR3 loop reads CASGGALGNEQFF. CDR3 DNA: TGTGCCAGCGGGGGGGCGCTTGGGAATGAGCAGTTCTTC.

The V and J genes are TRBV7-2 and TRBJ2-1, with TRBD2 matching 7 bases. Germline V gene sequence: CDR1 SGHTA, CDR2 FQGNSA. Germline trimming cut 5 bases from V and 3 bases from J; bases unmatched to any gene: 16. CDR3 size: 18 residues. CDR3 sequence: CASSDKEAGGRFYNEQFF. The CDR3 coding sequence is TGTGCCAGCAGCGACAAAGAAGCCGGCGGGAGATTCTACAATGAGCAGTTCTTC.

This chain links TRBV5-1 with TRBJ1-2; 7 nucleotides line up with TRBD1. This CDR3 has 14 residues. CDR1 and CDR2 from the germline V gene are SGHRS and YFSETQ. Unmatched junction bases numbered 7, after V lost 0 bases and J lost 8 bases. CDR3: CASSLEGANDGYTF. In nucleotides, the CDR3 is TGCGCCAGCAGCTTGGAGGGGGCGAATGACGGCTACACCTTC.

Concerning this clone: An end of the junction differs from the germline gene, which may be a read error. The same CDR3 is also encoded by other DNA sequences in this sample. The chain joins TRBV27 to TRBJ2-7; tentatively, D is TRBD1 (6 bases). CDR3 length: 16 amino acids. In germline, CDR1 is MNHEY, CDR2 SMNVEV (reference sequence). The CDR3 protein is CASSTQGKLKGYEQYF. DNA for the CDR3: TGTGCCAGCAGTACTCAGGGGAAGCTTAAAGGCTACGAGCAATACTTC.

This clone showed up just once. V and J are TRBV4-3 and TRBJ2-7; TRBD1 aligns across 7 bases. V lost 2 bases and J lost 3; bases outside the gene matches: 1. CDR1 and CDR2 (germline): LGHNA, YSLEER. The CDR3 is 13 residues long. Written as DNA, the CDR3 is TGCGCCAGCAGCCAATGGACAGGCTACGAGCAGTACTTC. Protein product: CASSQWTGYEQYF.

The chain recombines TRBV10-3 with TRBJ2-7; possibly TRBD1 for D (5 bases). V dropped 10 bases and J dropped 7 bases, with 14 bases sitting between them. Germline V gene lookup returns CDR1 ENHRY and CDR2 SYGVKD. The CDR3 is 11 residues long. CDR3 in amino acids: CATTTGWEQYF. In DNA, the CDR3 is TGTGCCACCACTACAGGTTGGGAGCAGTACTTC.

The V and J genes are TRBV11-2 and TRBJ2-1, with 9 positions matching TRBD2. Looked up from germline, CDR1 is SGHAT and CDR2 is FQNNGV. V lost 1 base to trimming and J lost 4 bases; unmatched junction nucleotides: 2. This CDR3 comprises 15 residues. The CDR3 nucleotides are TGTGCCAGCAGCTTAGGACTAGCGGCATACAATGAGCAGTTCTTC. It is translated as CASSLGLAAYNEQFF.

V and J are TRBV18 and TRBJ1-1; TRBD1 is a possible D gene (6 bases). The CDR3 is 11 residues long. Trimming shortened V by 5 bases and J by 11 bases, and 12 bases separated the two germline ends. Germline assignment: CDR1 KGHSH and CDR2 LQKENI. The chain's CDR3 is CASSGDNSAFF. The CDR3 DNA reads TGTGCCAGCTCAGGGGACAATTCGGCTTTCTTT.

The chain carries TRBV6-5 and TRBJ1-5, with a possible D match to TRBD1 (5 bases). This CDR3 comprises 15 residues. Germline V gene lookup returns CDR1 MNHEY and CDR2 SVGAGI. The V gene lost 6 bases and the J gene lost 2 bases, with 14 bases spanning the gap. Here the CDR3 DNA reads TGTGCCAGCAGCCGGGTACAGGCCGGCAATCAGCCCCAGCATTTT. Encoded protein: CASSRVQAGNQPQHF.

This chain connects TRBV2 to TRBJ1-3; TRBD1 matches at 11 bases. Unmatched junction bases numbered 8, after V lost 9 bases and J lost 4 bases. The CDR3 totals 15 residues. Per germline, CDR1 SNHLY and CDR2 FYNNEI. CDR3 nucleotides: TGTGCCAGTACACGGGACAGGGGGTTCGGAAACACCATATATTTT. This encodes CASTRDRGFGNTIYF. Together with reference TRBV2 and TRBJ1-3, the CDR3 gives the full variable domain: EPEVTQTPSHQVTQMGQEVILRCVPISNHLYFYWYRQILGQKVEFLVSFYNNEISEKSEIFDDQFSVERPDGSNFTLKIRSTKLEDSAMYFCASTRDRGFGNTIYFGEGSWLTVV.

This chain connects TRBV29-1 to TRBJ2-1, with 10 nucleotides matching TRBD2. This CDR3 comprises 14 residues. V lost 4 bases to trimming and J lost 4 bases; unmatched junction nucleotides: 4. Germline-derived CDR1 and CDR2 are SQVTM and ANQGSEA. Here the CDR3 DNA reads TGCAGCGTTGTCCCTAGCGGGAGTTACAATGAGCAGTTCTTC. It translates to CSVVPSGSYNEQFF.

V is TRBV5-4 and J is TRBJ2-3; 10 nucleotides match TRBD2. The germline gives CDR1 SGHNT, CDR2 YYREEE (reference sequence). V lost 4 bases, J lost 5 bases, and 7 bases stayed unmatched. The CDR3 runs to 15 residues. The CDR3 loop is CASSRAGGLGDTQYF. For the CDR3, the DNA is TGTGCCAGCAGCCGAGCGGGGGGGCTCGGAGATACGCAGTATTTT.

The genes are TRBV5-5 and TRBJ1-6; 7 bases line up with TRBD1. Trimming cost V 4 bases and J 3 bases; bases outside gene matches: 10. CDR1 and CDR2 (germline): SGHKS, YYEKEE (reference sequence). The CDR3 length is 17 residues. The DNA for the CDR3 is TGTGCCAGCAGCCTCGAGGTTAGGACAGGCTATAATTCACCCCTCCACTTT. Translated, it gives CASSLEVRTGYNSPLHF.

A few counts support this clone. The chain links TRBV5-8 to TRBJ1-1; TRBD1 is a possible D gene (6 bases). The germline V and J ends were trimmed by 5 bases and 1 base, with 21 bases remaining between them. Germline CDR1 SGHTS, CDR2 YDEGEE. The CDR3 has 17 amino acids. CDR3 in amino acids: CASRFGGSDYQNTEAFF. CDR3 nucleotide sequence: TGTGCCAGCAGGTTTGGGGGCTCGGATTATCAGAACACTGAAGCTTTCTTT.

V is TRBV7-2 and J is TRBJ1-5; D uncertain. Germline CDR1 SGHTA, CDR2 FQGNSA. This CDR3 region has 14 residues. V lost 5 bases to trimming and J lost 5 bases, with 13 bases between them. In DNA form, the CDR3 reads TGTGCCAGCAGCCTCCTAGGTATTGATCAGCCCCAGCATTTT. It is translated as CASSLLGIDQPQHF. Complete variable domain (other parts from reference TRBV7-2 and TRBJ1-5): GAGVSQSPSNKVTEKGKDVELRCDPISGHTALYWYRQSLGQGLEFLIYFQGNSAPDKSGLPSDRFSAERTGGSVSTLTIQRTQQEDSAVYLCASSLLGIDQPQHFGDGTRLSIL.

The CDR3 region has the DNA TGTGCCAGCAGCGGCGAATACAGGGACAATGAGCAGTTCTTC. Translated, it gives CASSGEYRDNEQFF. The chain recombines TRBV7-9 with TRBJ2-1, with a tentative D call TRBD1 (6 bases). CDR1 SEHNR and CDR2 FQNEAQ come from the germline V gene (reference sequence). V gave up 5 bases and J gave up 5 bases, with 13 bases separating them. The CDR3 consists of 14 residues.

This chain connects TRBV18 to TRBJ2-1; D gene unclear. The V and J ends lost 0 bases and 3 bases respectively, with 12 bases between them. CDR3 size: 16 residues. Germline CDR1 KGHSH, CDR2 LQKENI. CDR3 nucleotide sequence: TGTGCCAGCTCACCACCCCTTAACAGTCTCTACAATGAGCAGTTCTTC. It specifies CASSPPLNSLYNEQFF.

The chain uses TRBV6-5 and TRBJ1-1, with a tentative D call TRBD1 (6 bases). V lost 4 bases and J lost 1, with 16 bases in between. This CDR3 region has 16 residues. Per the germline V gene, CDR1 is MNHEY and CDR2 is SVGAGI. DNA for the CDR3: TGTGCCAGCAGTTGGATGGTGGAACAGGGGAACACTGAAGCTTTCTTT. Its translation: CASSWMVEQGNTEAFF.

The rearrangement joins TRBV10-3 to TRBJ1-1; TRBD1 agrees at 10 bases. Trimming cost V 7 bases and J 5 bases; bases outside gene matches: 16. The CDR3 sequence is 17 residues long. The germline V gene encodes CDR1 ENHRY and CDR2 SYGVKD. The CDR3 DNA reads TGTGCCATCACCACCGGGACAGGGGACTTCGAGAGGACTGAAGCTTTCTTT. Translating gives CAITTGTGDFERTEAFF.

J is TRBJ1-2 and V is TRBV11-2; no definite D call. The V end lost 0 bases, the J end lost 0 bases, and 8 bases lay between the germline ends. Per the germline V gene, CDR1 is SGHAT and CDR2 is FQNNGV. The CDR3 contains 15 residues. This CDR3 is CASSLDSLSNYGYTF. CDR3 in DNA: TGTGCCAGCAGCTTAGACTCCCTATCTAACTATGGCTACACCTTC. Drawing the rest from reference TRBV11-2 and TRBJ1-2, the complete variable domain is EAGVAQSPRYKIIEKRQSVAFWCNPISGHATLYWYQQILGQGPKLLIQFQNNGVVDDSQLPKDRFSAERLKGVDSTLKIQPAKLEDSAVYLCASSLDSLSNYGYTFGSGTRLTVV.

The rearrangement uses TRBV4-1 and TRBJ2-7; the match to TRBD2 covers 13 bases. Germline V gene data show CDR1 as MGHRA and CDR2 as YSYEKL. V dropped 3 bases and J dropped 5; count of bases not matched to a gene: 4. The CDR3 loop spans 15 amino acids. The DNA for the CDR3 is TGCGCCAGCAGCCACGGGACTAGCGGGGTCCACGAGCAGTACTTC. Translated, it gives CASSHGTSGVHEQYF.

J is TRBJ2-7 and V is TRBV18; D perhaps matches TRBD1 (7 bases). The CDR3 has 16 amino acids. Trimming removed 6 bases from V and 3 bases from J, with 21 bases in between. In germline, CDR1 is KGHSH, CDR2 LQKENI. The CDR3 region has the DNA TGTGCCAGCTCCCGATCCGGAGGGGGCGATCTCTACGAGCAGTACTTC. It translates to CASSRSGGGDLYEQYF.

The V call is TRBV6-5, the J call TRBJ2-2; possibly TRBD2 for D (6 bases). CDR3 length equals 15 residues. Trimming removed 6 bases at V and 3 bases at J, with 14 bases between. Germline V lookup: CDR1 MNHEY, CDR2 SVGAGI. The CDR3 nucleotides read TGTGCCAGCAGGGAGGGGCTCGGGTACACCGGGGAGCTGTTTTTT. This gives the protein CASREGLGYTGELFF.

The chain recombines TRBV6-5 with TRBJ2-7; 8 bases are a match to TRBD2. Trimming removed 5 bases from V and 0 bases from J; junction bases left unmatched: 6. CDR1 MNHEY and CDR2 SVGAGI come from the germline V gene. The CDR3 sequence is 15 residues long. The CDR3 coding sequence is TGTGCCAGCAGTAAGTCCGGGACTAGCTCCTACGAGCAGTACTTC. Amino acid sequence: CASSKSGTSSYEQYF.

This clone was counted a single time. The genes are TRBV10-3 and TRBJ1-4, with TRBD1 matching over 8 bases. The germline V gene has CDR1 ENHRY and CDR2 SYGVKD. The CDR3 is 14 amino acids. The V segment lost 8 bases and the J segment 4 bases; nucleotides outside the gene matches: 6. The DNA of the CDR3 is TGTGCCATCCGAAAGGGACAGGATAATGAAAAACTGTTTTTT. This translates into CAIRKGQDNEKLFF.